This TCR beta chain was documented in a study of blood T cell repertoires in COVID-19. Study information: The United States, Italy and Spain were the sources of the acute and convalescent COVID-19 samples. PBMCs, B-cell-depleted T cells, or T cells were the source of the cDNA or gDNA that made up the material.

Here immunoSEQ multiplex PCR was the method, and the copy in TCRdb shows in-frame clones only, minus some. The data contain 200,000 to 300,000 clones, 65% to 90% of them singletons. Seattle researchers signed up patients amid active infection and tracked them longitudinally. With V trimmed by 4 bases and J by 1 base, 6 bases remained unmatched. CDR3 length: 16 amino acids. Germline CDR1 is LNHDA and CDR2 is SQIVND (reference sequence). The source of this sequence is a man aged 50 to 60 with COVID-19, enrolled during active disease. The sequenced sample consisted of peripheral blood. The chain has TRBV19 and TRBJ1-1; the match to TRBD1 covers 10 bases. The CDR3 coding sequence is TGTGCCAGTAGTACCCTGACAGGGGGCTCGAACACTGAAGCTTTCTTT. Residues: CASSTLTGGSNTEAFF.